This entry lists 15 T cell receptor beta chains sequenced from one sample in a study of T cell repertoires in cytomegalovirus infection. TCRdb reprocessed the reads via MiXCR and lists one record per CDR3 protein. The table lists around 530,000 distinct CDR3 sequences, around a quarter of them singletons. Sequenced input: PBMCs. The receptors were sampled from a human donor in good health (CMV status not recorded). Some clones in this sample may be carry-over from other donors' samples.

V usage is TRBV29-1 and J usage is TRBJ1-1; 11 bases align to TRBD1. This CDR3 comprises 13 residues. The ends lost 7 bases at V and 6 bases at J; junction bases unmatched: 7. Germline CDR1 SQVTM, CDR2 ANQGSEA. DNA for the CDR3: TGCAGCGCTAGGGACAGGGGGAGGGCTGAAGCTTTCTTT. This translates into CSARDRGRAEAFF. Together with reference TRBV29-1 and TRBJ1-1, the CDR3 gives the full variable domain: SAVISQKPSRDICQRGTSLTIQCQVDSQVTMMFWYRQQPGQSLTLIATANQGSEATYESGFVIDKFPISRPNLTFSTLTVSNMSPEDSSIYLCSARDRGRAEAFFGQGTRLTVV.

V and J are TRBV6-1 and TRBJ1-2; D is unresolved. CDR3 length: 14 amino acids. Germline assignment: CDR1 MNHNS and CDR2 SASEGT. V shed 5 bases and J shed 2 bases, with 12 bases lying between them. The CDR3 reads CASSLGSQNYGYTF. CDR3 nucleotides: TGTGCCAGCAGTTTAGGTTCGCAGAACTATGGCTACACCTTC.

The V gene is TRBV28, the J gene TRBJ2-7; tentative D call: TRBD2 (5 bases). This CDR3 comprises 17 residues. V was shortened by 5 bases and J by 0 bases, with 20 bases between the two germline ends. The germline CDR1 and CDR2 sequences are MDHEN and SYDVKM. This CDR3 reads CASSIFGVWESSYEQYF. The DNA for the CDR3 is TGTGCCAGCAGTATATTCGGTGTTTGGGAGAGCTCCTACGAGCAGTACTTC.

This clonotype came up a few times. The chain is built from TRBV19 and TRBJ1-3; no reliable D call. V dropped 6 bases and J dropped 1 base, with 25 bases sitting between them. The CDR3 is 19 amino acids. Germline V gene data show CDR1 as LNHDA and CDR2 as SQIVND (reference sequence). CDR3 region: CASRGVSTDPFISGNTIYF. In nucleotides, the CDR3 is TGTGCCAGTAGGGGAGTGAGTACGGACCCGTTCATTTCTGGAAACACCATATATTTT.

This clonotype showed up just once. V usage is TRBV29-1 and J usage is TRBJ1-1, with a tentative D call TRBD1 (5 bases). In germline, CDR1 is SQVTM, CDR2 ANQGSEA. There are 12 residues in the CDR3. The V and J ends lost 7 bases and 4 bases respectively, with 13 bases between them. The CDR3 coding sequence is TGCAGCGGTAGGGCGGGGGGCACTGAAGCTTTCTTT. This codes for CSGRAGGTEAFF. The whole variable domain, filled in from reference TRBV29-1 and TRBJ1-1, reads SAVISQKPSRDICQRGTSLTIQCQVDSQVTMMFWYRQQPGQSLTLIATANQGSEATYESGFVIDKFPISRPNLTFSTLTVSNMSPEDSSIYLCSGRAGGTEAFFGQGTRLTVV.

The chain links TRBV12-5 to TRBJ1-1, with D possibly being TRBD1 (5 bases). The CDR3 covers 15 residues. V was clipped by 3 bases and J by 1 base, with 12 bases between them. Germline loops: CDR1 LGHNT, CDR2 FRNRAP. The CDR3 loop reads CASGFGYGTNTEAFF. In nucleotides, the CDR3 is TGTGCTAGTGGTTTTGGGTACGGGACGAACACTGAAGCTTTCTTT.

V and J are TRBV2 and TRBJ2-5; the D gene is possibly TRBD2 (6 bases). This CDR3 has 15 residues. V was cut by 4 bases and J by 4 bases, with 16 bases left in between. Per the germline V gene, CDR1 is SNHLY and CDR2 is FYNNEI. The CDR3 DNA is TGTGCCAGCAGTGGGGTAAGGGACTCGGGAGAGACCCAGTACTTC. Translated, it gives CASSGVRDSGETQYF. The full variable domain, in which reference TRBV2 and TRBJ2-5 provide the parts outside the CDR3, is EPEVTQTPSHQVTQMGQEVILRCVPISNHLYFYWYRQILGQKVEFLVSFYNNEISEKSEIFDDQFSVERPDGSNFTLKIRSTKLEDSAMYFCASSGVRDSGETQYFGPGTRLLVL.

This clonotype was counted a few times. The chain couples TRBV6-6 to TRBJ2-7; a weak D match, TRBD2 (5 bases). In germline, CDR1 is MNHNY, CDR2 SVGAGI (reference sequence). The CDR3 sequence is 14 residues long. Trimming cost V 6 bases and J 1 base, with 13 bases left between them. The CDR3 region is CASRGQLGSYEQYF. The CDR3 nucleotides are TGTGCCAGCAGAGGGCAACTAGGTTCCTACGAGCAGTACTTC.

This clonotype was seen a handful of times. CDR3 sequence reads: CASSQRQGGSYNEQFF. CDR3 nucleotides: TGTGCCAGCAGCCAACGACAAGGCGGGAGCTACAATGAGCAGTTCTTC. The chain links TRBV4-2 to TRBJ2-1, with TRBD2 matching 7 bases. The V and J ends lost 2 bases and 3 bases, in that order; junction bases with no gene match: 7. Germline-derived CDR1 and CDR2 are LGHNA and YNFKEQ. The CDR3 spans 16 residues.

The rearrangement links TRBV10-2 to TRBJ2-3; 10 nucleotides line up with TRBD1. V shed 5 bases and J 5 bases; nucleotides not matched to a gene: 7. The CDR3 runs 15 residues. Germline CDR1 WSHSY, CDR2 SAAADI. The CDR3 bases are TGCGCCAGCAGTCCCGGGACAGGGGTAGTAGATACGCAGTATTTT. This sequence encodes CASSPGTGVVDTQYF.

The V and J genes are TRBV28 and TRBJ1-4, with TRBD1 as a possible D gene (5 bases). The ends were cut back, 3 bases at V and 1 base at J, with 12 bases in the middle. CDR1 MDHEN and CDR2 SYDVKM come from the germline V gene. The CDR3 length is 16 residues. As DNA, the CDR3 is TGTGCCAGCAGTTTGAGCCCCCAGGGAACTAATGAAAAACTGTTTTTT. Translated, it gives CASSLSPQGTNEKLFF.

This clonotype was observed at least ten times. This sequence joins TRBV7-2 and TRBJ1-3, with TRBD1 identical over 7 bases. This CDR3 comprises 14 residues. The ends lost 5 bases at V and 8 bases at J; junction bases unmatched: 9. Per the germline V gene, CDR1 is SGHTA and CDR2 is FQGNSA. The CDR3 here is CASSPRYRGDTIYF. The DNA for the CDR3 is TGTGCCAGCAGCCCTAGGTACAGGGGCGACACCATATATTTT. The full variable domain, with the rest looked up from reference TRBV7-2 and TRBJ1-3, is GAGVSQSPSNKVTEKGKDVELRCDPISGHTALYWYRQSLGQGLEFLIYFQGNSAPDKSGLPSDRFSAERTGGSVSTLTIQRTQQEDSAVYLCASSPRYRGDTIYFGEGSWLTVV.

The chain recombines TRBV19 with TRBJ2-7; the D gene is possibly TRBD1 (6 bases). The CDR3 covers 12 residues. Germline V gene lookup returns CDR1 LNHDA and CDR2 SQIVND (reference sequence). Between the trimmed V and J ends, which lost 4 bases and 6 bases, there was a span of 10 bases. In DNA form, the CDR3 reads TGTGCCAGTAGTACCAGGGGATCCGAGCAGTACTTC. Its translation is CASSTRGSEQYF.

This clonotype came up a few times. The chain links TRBV4-1 to TRBJ2-3, with 9 nucleotides matching TRBD2. There are 18 residues in the CDR3. The germline gives CDR1 MGHRA, CDR2 YSYEKL. Trimming took 0 bases from V and 3 from J; bases not matched to a gene: 10. CDR3 bases: TGCGCCAGCAGCCAAGATAACGCCGCGGGAGGGCTGACAGATACGCAGTATTTT. It is translated as CASSQDNAAGGLTDTQYF.

In its sample, this clonotype was seen many times. The chain employs TRBV7-2 and TRBJ1-1; TRBD1 might be the D (5 bases). Trimming pared 5 bases from V and 2 bases from J, leaving 9 bases between. Germline CDR1 reads SGHTA; CDR2 reads FQGNSA. The CDR3 sequence is 13 residues long. Written as DNA, the CDR3 is TGTGCCAGCAGCCGACAGAGAAACACTGAAGCTTTCTTT. Translation: CASSRQRNTEAFF.